This T cell receptor beta chain was captured in a study of post-analysis software for immune sequencing data. Overall study results and limits: When compared against controls, multiple sclerosis patients showed significantly lower normalized Chao1 diversity. The study found TRBV5-6, TRBV5-1 and TRBV20-1 among about five TRBV segments more frequent in patients than controls.

To note about this clonotype: Its antigen is currently unknown.

CDR1 is SGDLS and CDR2 is YYNGEE in the germline V gene. CDR3 size: 18 residues. V lost 2 bases to trimming and J lost 3 bases; unmatched junction nucleotides: 12. The TCR beta cDNA libraries carried unique molecular identifiers. From the PCR reads, TCRdb called clonotypes with MiXCR, one entry per CDR3 protein. The sample records some 450,000 distinct CDR3 sequences, less than 45% being singletons. The chain combines TRBV9 with TRBJ2-2; TRBD1 matches at 8 bases. The source is a girl aged 10-17 years with multiple sclerosis. The sample taken for sequencing was blood. The CDR3 DNA reads as TGTGCCAGCAGCGTGACCAATCCGGGACAGGAATACACCGGGGAGCTGTTTTTT. Translating gives CASSVTNPGQEYTGELFF.